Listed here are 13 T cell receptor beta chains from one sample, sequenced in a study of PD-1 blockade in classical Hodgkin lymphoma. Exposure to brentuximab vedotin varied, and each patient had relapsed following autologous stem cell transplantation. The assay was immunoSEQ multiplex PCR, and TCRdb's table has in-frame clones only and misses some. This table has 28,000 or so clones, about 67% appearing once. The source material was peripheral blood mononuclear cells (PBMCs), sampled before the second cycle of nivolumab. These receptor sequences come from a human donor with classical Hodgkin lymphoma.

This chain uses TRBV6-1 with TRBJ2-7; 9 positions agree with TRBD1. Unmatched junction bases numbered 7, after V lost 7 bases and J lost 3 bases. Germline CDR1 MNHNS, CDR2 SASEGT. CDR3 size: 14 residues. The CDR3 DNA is TGTGCCAGCATATCCGGGACAGGGTTCTACGAGCAGTACTTC. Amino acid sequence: CASISGTGFYEQYF.

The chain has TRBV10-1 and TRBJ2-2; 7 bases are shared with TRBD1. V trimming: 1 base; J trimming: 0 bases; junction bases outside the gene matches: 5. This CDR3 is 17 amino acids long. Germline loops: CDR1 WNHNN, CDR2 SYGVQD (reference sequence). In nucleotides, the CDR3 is TGCGCCAGCAGTGAGTTCAAGGGGGCATCGAACACCGGGGAGCTGTTTTTT. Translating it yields CASSEFKGASNTGELFF.

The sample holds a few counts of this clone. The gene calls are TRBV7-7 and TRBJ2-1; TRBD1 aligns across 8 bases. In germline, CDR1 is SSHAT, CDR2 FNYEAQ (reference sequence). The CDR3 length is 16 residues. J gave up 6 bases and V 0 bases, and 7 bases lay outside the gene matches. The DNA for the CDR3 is TGTGCCAGCAGCTTAGCTGGCCAGGGGGCGGGCAATGAGCAGTTCTTC. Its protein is CASSLAGQGAGNEQFF. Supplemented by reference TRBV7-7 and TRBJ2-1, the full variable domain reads GAGVSQSPRYKVTKRGQDVTLRCDPISSHATLYWYQQALGQGPEFLTYFNYEAQPDKSGLPSDRFSAERPEGSISTLTIQRTEQRDSAMYRCASSLAGQGAGNEQFFGPGTRLTVL.

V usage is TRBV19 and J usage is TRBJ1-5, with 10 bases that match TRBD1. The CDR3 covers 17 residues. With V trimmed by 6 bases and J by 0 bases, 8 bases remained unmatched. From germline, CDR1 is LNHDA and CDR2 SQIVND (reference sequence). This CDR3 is CASSRTGGFYSNQPQHF. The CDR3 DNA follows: TGTGCCAGTAGCCGGACAGGGGGATTTTATAGCAATCAGCCCCAGCATTTT.

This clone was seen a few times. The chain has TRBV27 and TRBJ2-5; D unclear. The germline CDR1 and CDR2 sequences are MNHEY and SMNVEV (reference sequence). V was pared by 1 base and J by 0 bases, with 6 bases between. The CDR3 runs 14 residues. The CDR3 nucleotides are TGTGCCAGCAGTTTATTGGGGTACCAAGAGACCCAGTACTTC. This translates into CASSLLGYQETQYF.

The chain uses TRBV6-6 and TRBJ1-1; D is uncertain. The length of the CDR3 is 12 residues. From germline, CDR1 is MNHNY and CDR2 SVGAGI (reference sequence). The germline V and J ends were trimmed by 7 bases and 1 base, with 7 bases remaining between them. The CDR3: CASTFRNTEAFF. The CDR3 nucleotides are TGTGCCAGCACATTCCGGAACACTGAAGCTTTCTTT.

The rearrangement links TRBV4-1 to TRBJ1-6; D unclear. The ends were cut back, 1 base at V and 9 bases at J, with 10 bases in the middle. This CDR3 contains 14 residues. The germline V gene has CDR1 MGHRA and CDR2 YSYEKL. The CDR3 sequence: CASSQAGLGSPLHF. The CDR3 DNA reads TGCGCCAGCAGCCAAGCAGGTTTGGGTTCACCCCTCCACTTT.

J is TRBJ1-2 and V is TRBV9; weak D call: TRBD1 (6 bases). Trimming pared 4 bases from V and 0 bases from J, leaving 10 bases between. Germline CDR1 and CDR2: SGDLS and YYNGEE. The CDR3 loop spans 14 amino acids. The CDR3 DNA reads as TGTGCCAGCAGCCTTCAGGGGTCTAACTATGGCTACACCTTC. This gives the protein CASSLQGSNYGYTF.

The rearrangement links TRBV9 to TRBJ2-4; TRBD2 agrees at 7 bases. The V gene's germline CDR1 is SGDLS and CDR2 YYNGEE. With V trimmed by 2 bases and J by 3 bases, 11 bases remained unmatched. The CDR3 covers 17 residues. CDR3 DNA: TGTGCCAGCAGCGTTAGGGAGGGGATAGCCAGCAAAAACATTCAGTACTTC. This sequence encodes CASSVREGIASKNIQYF.

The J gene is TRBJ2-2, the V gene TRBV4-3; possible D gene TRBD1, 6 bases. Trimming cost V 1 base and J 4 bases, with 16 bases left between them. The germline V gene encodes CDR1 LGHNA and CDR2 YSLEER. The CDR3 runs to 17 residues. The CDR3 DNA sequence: TGCGCCAGCAGCCAAGCCCCGCTGGGACATCCCACCGGGGAGCTGTTTTTT. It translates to CASSQAPLGHPTGELFF.

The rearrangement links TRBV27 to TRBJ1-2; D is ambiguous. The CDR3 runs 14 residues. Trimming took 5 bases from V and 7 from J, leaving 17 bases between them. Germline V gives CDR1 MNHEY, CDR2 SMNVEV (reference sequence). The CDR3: CASSPEGRGPGYTF. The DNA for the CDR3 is TGTGCCAGCAGTCCAGAGGGCCGGGGTCCTGGCTACACCTTC.

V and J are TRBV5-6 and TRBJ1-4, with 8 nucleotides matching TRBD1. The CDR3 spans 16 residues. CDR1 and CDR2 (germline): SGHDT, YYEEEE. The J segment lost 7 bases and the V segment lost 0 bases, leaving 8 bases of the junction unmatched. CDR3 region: CASSLDGTGLGEKLFF. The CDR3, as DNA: TGTGCCAGCAGCTTGGACGGGACAGGCTTGGGTGAAAAACTGTTTTTT.

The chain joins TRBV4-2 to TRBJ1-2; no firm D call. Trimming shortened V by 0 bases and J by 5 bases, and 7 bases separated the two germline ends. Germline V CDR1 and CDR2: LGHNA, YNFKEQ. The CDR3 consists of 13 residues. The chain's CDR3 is CASSQDKEYGYTF. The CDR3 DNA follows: TGTGCCAGCAGCCAAGATAAGGAATATGGCTACACCTTC.